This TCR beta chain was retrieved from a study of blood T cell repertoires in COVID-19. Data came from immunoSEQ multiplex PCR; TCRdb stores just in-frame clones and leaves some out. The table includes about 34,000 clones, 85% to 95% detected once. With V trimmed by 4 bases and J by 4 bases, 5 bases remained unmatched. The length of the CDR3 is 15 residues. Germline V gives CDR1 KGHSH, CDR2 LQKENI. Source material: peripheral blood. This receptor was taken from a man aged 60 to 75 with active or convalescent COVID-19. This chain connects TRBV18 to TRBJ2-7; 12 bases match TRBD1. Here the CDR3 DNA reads TGTGCCAGCTCACTCGGGACAGGGGGCGATTACGAGCAGTACTTC. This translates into CASSLGTGGDYEQYF.